Included here is one T cell receptor beta chain sequence, with context. The sample is drawn from a study of blood T cell dynamics during melanoma immunotherapy. Each bulk PBMC sample had roughly 400 ng DNA loaded. Sequencing was performed with immunoSEQ multiplex PCR; in TCRdb, only in-frame clones are kept and a portion is missing. The sample lists approximately 25,000 clones, roughly 87% seen once, with approximately 4.5% in the top ten. Regarding time point: pre-treatment baseline. Samples come from before therapy and from week 3 after the first blockade cycle. At 12 weeks after first infusion, RECIST 1.1 defined response for most patients. Patients had no prior systemic cancer treatment, immunosuppressants or other active cancers. This CDR3 is 13 amino acids long. Between the trimmed V and J ends, which lost 3 bases and 2 bases, there was a span of 6 bases. CDR1 KGHSH and CDR2 LQKENI come from the germline V gene.

J is TRBJ2-3 and V is TRBV18; D gene uncertain. This TCR was sampled from a human donor with melanoma. The sequencing used blood, collected from a patient treated with checkpoint blockade. As DNA, the CDR3 is TGTGCCAGCTCACCGGCAACCACAGATACGCAGTATTTT. It encodes CASSPATTDTQYF.